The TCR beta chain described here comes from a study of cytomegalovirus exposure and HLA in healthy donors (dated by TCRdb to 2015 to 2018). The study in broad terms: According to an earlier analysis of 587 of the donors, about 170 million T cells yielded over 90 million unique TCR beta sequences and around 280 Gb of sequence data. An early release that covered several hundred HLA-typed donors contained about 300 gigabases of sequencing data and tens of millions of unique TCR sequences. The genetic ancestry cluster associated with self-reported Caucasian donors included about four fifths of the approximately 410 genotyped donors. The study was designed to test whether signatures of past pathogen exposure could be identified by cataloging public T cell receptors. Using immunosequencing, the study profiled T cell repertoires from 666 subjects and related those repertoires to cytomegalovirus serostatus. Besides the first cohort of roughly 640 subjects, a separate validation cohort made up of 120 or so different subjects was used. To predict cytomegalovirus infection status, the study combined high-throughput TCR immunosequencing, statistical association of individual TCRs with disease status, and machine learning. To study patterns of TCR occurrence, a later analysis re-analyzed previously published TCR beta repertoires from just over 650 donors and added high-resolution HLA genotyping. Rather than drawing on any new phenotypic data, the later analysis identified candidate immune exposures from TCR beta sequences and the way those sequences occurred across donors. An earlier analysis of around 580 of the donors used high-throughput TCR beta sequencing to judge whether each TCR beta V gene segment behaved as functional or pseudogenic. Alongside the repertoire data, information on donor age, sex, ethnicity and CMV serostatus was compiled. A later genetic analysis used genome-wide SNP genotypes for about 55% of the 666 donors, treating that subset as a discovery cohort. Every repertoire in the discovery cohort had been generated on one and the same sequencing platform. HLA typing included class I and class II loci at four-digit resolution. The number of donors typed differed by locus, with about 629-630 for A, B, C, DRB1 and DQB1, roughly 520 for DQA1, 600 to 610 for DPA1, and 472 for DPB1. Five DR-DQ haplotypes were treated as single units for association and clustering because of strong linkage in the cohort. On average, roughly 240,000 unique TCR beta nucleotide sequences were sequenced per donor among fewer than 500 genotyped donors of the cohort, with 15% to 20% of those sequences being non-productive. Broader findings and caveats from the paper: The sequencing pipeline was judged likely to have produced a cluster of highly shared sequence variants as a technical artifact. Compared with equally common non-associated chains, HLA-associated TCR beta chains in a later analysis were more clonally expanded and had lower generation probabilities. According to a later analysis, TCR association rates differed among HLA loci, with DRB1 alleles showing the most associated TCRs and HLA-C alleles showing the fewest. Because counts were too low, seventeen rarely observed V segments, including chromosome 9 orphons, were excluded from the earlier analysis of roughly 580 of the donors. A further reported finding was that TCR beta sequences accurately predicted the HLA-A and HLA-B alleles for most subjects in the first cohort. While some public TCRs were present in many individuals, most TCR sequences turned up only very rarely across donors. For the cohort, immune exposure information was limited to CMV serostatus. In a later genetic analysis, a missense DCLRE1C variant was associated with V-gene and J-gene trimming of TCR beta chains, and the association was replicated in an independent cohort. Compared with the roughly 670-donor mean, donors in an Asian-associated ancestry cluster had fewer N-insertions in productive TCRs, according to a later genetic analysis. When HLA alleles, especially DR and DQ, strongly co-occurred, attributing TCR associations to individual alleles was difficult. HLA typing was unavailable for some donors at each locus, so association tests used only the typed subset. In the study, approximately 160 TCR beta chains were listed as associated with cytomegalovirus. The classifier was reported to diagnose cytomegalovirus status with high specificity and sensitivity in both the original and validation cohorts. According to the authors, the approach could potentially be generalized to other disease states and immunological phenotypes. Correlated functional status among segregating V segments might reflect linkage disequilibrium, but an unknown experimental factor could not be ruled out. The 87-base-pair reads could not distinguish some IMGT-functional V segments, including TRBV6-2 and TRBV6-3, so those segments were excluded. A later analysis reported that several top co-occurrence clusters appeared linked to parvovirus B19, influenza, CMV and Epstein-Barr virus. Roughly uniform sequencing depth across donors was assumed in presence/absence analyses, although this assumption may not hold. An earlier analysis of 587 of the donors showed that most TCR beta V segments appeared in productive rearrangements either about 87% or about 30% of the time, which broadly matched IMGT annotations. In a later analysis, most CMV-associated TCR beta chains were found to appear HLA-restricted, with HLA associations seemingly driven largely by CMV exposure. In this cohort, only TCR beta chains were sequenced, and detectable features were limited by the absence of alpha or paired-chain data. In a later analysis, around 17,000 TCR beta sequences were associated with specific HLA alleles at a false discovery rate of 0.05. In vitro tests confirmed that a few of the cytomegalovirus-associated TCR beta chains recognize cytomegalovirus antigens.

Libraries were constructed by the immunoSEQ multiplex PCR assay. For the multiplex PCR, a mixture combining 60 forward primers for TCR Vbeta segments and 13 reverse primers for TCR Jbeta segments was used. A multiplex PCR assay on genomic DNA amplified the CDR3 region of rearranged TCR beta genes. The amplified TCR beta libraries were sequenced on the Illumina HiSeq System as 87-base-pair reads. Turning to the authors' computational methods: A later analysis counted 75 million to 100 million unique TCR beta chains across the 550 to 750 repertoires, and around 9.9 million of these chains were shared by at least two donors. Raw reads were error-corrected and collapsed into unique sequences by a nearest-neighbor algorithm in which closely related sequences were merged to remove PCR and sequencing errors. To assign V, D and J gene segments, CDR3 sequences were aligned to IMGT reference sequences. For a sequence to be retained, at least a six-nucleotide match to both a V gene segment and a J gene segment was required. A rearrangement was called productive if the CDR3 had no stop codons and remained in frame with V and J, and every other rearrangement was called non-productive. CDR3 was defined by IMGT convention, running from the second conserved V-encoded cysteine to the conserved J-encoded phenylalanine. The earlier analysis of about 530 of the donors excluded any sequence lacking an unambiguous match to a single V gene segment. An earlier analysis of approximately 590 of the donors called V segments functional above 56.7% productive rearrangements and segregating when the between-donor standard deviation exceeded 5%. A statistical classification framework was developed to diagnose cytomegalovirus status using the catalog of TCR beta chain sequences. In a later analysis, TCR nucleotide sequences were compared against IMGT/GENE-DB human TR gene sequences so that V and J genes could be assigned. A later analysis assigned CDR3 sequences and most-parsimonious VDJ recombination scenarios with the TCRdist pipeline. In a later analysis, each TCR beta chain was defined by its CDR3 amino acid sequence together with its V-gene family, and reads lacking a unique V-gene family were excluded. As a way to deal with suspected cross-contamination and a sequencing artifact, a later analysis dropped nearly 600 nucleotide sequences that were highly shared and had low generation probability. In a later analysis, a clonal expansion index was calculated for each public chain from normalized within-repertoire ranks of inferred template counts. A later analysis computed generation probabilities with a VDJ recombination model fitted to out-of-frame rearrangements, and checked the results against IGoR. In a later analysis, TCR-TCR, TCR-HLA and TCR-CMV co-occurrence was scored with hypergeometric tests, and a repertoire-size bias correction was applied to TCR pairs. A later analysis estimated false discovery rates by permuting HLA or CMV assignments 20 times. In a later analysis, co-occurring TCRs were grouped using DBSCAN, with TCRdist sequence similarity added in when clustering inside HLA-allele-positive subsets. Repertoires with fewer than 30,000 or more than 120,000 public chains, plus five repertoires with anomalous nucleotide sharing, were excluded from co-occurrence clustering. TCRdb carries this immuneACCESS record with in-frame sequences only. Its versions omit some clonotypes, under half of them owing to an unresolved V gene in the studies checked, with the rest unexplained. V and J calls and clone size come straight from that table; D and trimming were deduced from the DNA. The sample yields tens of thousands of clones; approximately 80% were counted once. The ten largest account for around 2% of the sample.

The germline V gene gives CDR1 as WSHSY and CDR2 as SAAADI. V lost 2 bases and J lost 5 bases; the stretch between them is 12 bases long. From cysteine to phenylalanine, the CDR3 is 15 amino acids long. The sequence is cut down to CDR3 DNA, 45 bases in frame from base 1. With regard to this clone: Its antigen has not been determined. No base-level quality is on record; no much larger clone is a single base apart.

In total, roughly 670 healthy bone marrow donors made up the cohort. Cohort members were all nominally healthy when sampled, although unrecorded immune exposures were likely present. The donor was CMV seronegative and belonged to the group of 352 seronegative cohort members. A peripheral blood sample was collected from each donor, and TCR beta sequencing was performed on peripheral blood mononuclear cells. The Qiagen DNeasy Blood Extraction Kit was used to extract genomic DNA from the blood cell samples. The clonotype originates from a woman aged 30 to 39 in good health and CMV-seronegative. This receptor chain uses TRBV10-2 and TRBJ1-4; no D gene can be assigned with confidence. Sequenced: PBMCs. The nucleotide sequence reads TGCGCCAGCAGTGAGATGGCGGTTTGGAATGAAAAACTGTTTTTT. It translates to CASSEMAVWNEKLFF.